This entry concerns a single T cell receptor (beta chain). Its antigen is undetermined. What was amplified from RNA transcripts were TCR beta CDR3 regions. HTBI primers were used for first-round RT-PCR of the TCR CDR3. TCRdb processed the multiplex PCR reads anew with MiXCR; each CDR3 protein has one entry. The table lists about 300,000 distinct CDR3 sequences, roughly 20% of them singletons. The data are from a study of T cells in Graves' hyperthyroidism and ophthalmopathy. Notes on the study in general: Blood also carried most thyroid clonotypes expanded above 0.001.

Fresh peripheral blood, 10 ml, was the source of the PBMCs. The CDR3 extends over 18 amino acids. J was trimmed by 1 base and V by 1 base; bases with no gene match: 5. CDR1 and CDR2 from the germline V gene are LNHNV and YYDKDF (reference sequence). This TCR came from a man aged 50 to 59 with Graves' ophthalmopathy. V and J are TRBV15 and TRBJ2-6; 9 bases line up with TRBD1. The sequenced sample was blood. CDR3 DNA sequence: TGTGCCACCAGCAGAGCTCCACAGGGGGCTTCTGGGGCCAACGTCCTGACTTTC. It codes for CATSRAPQGASGANVLTF.